Shown below are 30 T cell receptor beta chains from a single sample sequenced in a study of T cell responses to AZD1222 COVID-19 vaccine. Method: immunoSEQ multiplex PCR; TCRdb's copy keeps in-frame clones and lacks some. This table has about 170,000 clones, approximately 95% appearing once. The specimen was peripheral blood, collected on day 0 of AZD1222 vaccination. The receptors were gathered from an adult in good health.

The chain joins TRBV10-3 to TRBJ1-1, with 8 bases that match TRBD1. The CDR3 is made up of 14 amino acids. The germline V gene encodes CDR1 ENHRY and CDR2 SYGVKD. V trimming: 5 bases; J trimming: 3 bases; junction bases outside the gene matches: 5. CDR3 sequence (DNA): TGTGCCATCAGTTACAGGGGGAGGGACACTGAAGCTTTCTTT. Translating it yields CAISYRGRDTEAFF.

This rearrangement joins TRBV6-1 to TRBJ1-2, with TRBD1 identical over 10 bases. J was trimmed by 8 bases and V by 2 bases; bases with no gene match: 8. Germline CDR1 reads MNHNS; CDR2 reads SASEGT. CDR3 size: 15 residues. The CDR3 DNA reads as TGTGCCAGCAGTGAACCGGGACAGGGGCGCTGGGGCTACACCTTC. Its translation: CASSEPGQGRWGYTF.

In nucleotides, the CDR3 is TGTGCCAGCAGCTTTTCGGGACAGGGTTTGATGGACACCATATATTTT. Protein sequence: CASSFSGQGLMDTIYF. This chain connects TRBV9 to TRBJ1-3; TRBD1 agrees at 9 bases. The CDR3 has 16 amino acids. The junction had 13 bases not matched to a gene; V was cut back by 4 bases and J by 8 bases. In germline, CDR1 is SGDLS, CDR2 YYNGEE. The entire variable domain, with the rest obtained from reference TRBV9 and TRBJ1-3, is as follows: DSGVTQTPKHLITATGQRVTLRCSPRSGDLSVYWYQQSLDQGLQFLIQYYNGEERAKGNILERFSAQQFPDLHSELNLSSLELGDSALYFCASSFSGQGLMDTIYFGEGSWLTVV.

CDR3 nucleotides: TGCGCCAGCAGCTGGCTTCTAGCGGGGGGGAGGAATGAGCAGTTCTTC. It translates to CASSWLLAGGRNEQFF. The chain links TRBV5-1 to TRBJ2-1; 12 bases are shared with TRBD2. The CDR3 loop spans 16 amino acids. V shed 3 bases, J shed 7 bases, and the junction held 8 bases outside the gene matches. Germline CDR1 reads SGHRS; CDR2 reads YFSETQ. Based on the CDR3 plus reference TRBV5-1 and TRBJ2-1, the full variable domain is KAGVTQTPRYLIKTRGQQVTLSCSPISGHRSVSWYQQTPGQGLQFLFEYFSETQRNKGNFPGRFSGRQFSNSRSEMNVSTLELGDSALYLCASSWLLAGGRNEQFFGPGTRLTVL.

The J gene is TRBJ2-1, the V gene TRBV11-3, with 10 bases fitting TRBD2. Germline V gives CDR1 SGHNT, CDR2 YENEEA. The CDR3 has 15 amino acids. After removal of 0 bases from V and 6 bases from J, the junction contained 2 bases not matched to a gene. CDR3 amino acids: CASSLEASGSNEQFF. CDR3 bases: TGTGCCAGCAGCTTAGAGGCTAGCGGGAGCAATGAGCAGTTCTTC.

CDR3 nucleotide sequence: TGCGCCAGCAGCTTACCACAGGGCTCTGGAAACACCATATATTTT. Encoded protein: CASSLPQGSGNTIYF. The chain joins TRBV5-1 to TRBJ1-3; D possibly corresponds to TRBD1 (6 bases). Per the germline V gene, CDR1 is SGHRS and CDR2 is YFSETQ. Trimming cost V 2 bases and J 0 bases, with 9 bases left between them. There are 15 residues in the CDR3.

The table lists this clone with a count of one. This CDR3 reads CASSFPGQGGRNTEAFF. The CDR3 coding sequence is TGTGCCAGCAGCTTCCCGGGACAGGGAGGCCGGAACACTGAAGCTTTCTTT. V usage is TRBV5-5 and J usage is TRBJ1-1, with TRBD1 matching over 9 bases. V lost 2 bases to trimming and J lost 1 base; unmatched junction nucleotides: 9. CDR1 and CDR2 (germline): SGHKS, YYEKEE (reference sequence). This CDR3 has 17 residues.

The chain couples TRBV18 to TRBJ2-2; 9 nucleotides align to TRBD2. V dropped 3 bases and J dropped 3; count of bases not matched to a gene: 5. Germline-derived CDR1 and CDR2 are KGHSH and LQKENI. This CDR3 has 16 amino acids. The CDR3 sequence is CASSPRGRADTGELFF. The DNA for the CDR3 is TGTGCCAGCTCACCCCGCGGGAGGGCGGACACCGGGGAGCTGTTTTTT.

The chain uses TRBV18 and TRBJ1-2; D gene uncertain. The V end lost 2 bases, the J end lost 4 bases, and 14 bases lay between the germline ends. The CDR3 spans 15 residues. Germline CDR1 reads KGHSH; CDR2 reads LQKENI. The CDR3 coding sequence is TGTGCCAGCTCACCATACGACCGCCGCCTCTATGGCTACACCTTC. This encodes CASSPYDRRLYGYTF.

The chain employs TRBV5-1 and TRBJ2-3, with no clear D. The CDR3 has 14 residues. Trimming left V 4 bases short and J 5 bases short, with 14 bases between. Germline lookup yields CDR1 SGHRS and CDR2 YFSETQ. Written as DNA, the CDR3 is TGCGCCAGCAGCCAAGGCCGTATCGGAGATACGCAGTATTTT. Its protein is CASSQGRIGDTQYF.

This chain joins TRBV4-1 and TRBJ2-2, with 8 bases matching TRBD1. J gave up 4 bases and V 6 bases, and 10 bases lay outside the gene matches. This CDR3 has 16 amino acids. The V gene's germline CDR1 is MGHRA and CDR2 YSYEKL. CDR3 sequence reads: CASSRGQGQLTGELFF. In nucleotides, the CDR3 is TGCGCCAGCAGTCGTGGACAGGGCCAACTCACCGGGGAGCTGTTTTTT.

The chain has TRBV19 and TRBJ1-2; 10 nucleotides line up with TRBD1. The V gene end was trimmed by 3 bases and the J gene end by 1 base; junction bases not matched to a gene: 5. Germline CDR1 and CDR2: LNHDA and SQIVND (reference sequence). The CDR3 runs 16 residues. CDR3 region: CASSIGTGDFNYGYTF. CDR3 in DNA: TGTGCCAGTAGTATTGGGACAGGGGACTTTAACTATGGCTACACCTTC.

The chain employs TRBV6-5 and TRBJ2-7; 14 bases line up with TRBD2. The CDR3 is 16 residues long. The V gene end was trimmed by 4 bases and the J gene end by 4 bases; junction bases not matched to a gene: 6. The germline CDR1 and CDR2 sequences are MNHEY and SVGAGI. CDR3 sequence reads: CASSLLGLAGGYEQYF. The DNA for the CDR3 is TGTGCCAGCAGTTTGCTAGGACTAGCGGGGGGTTACGAGCAGTACTTC.

In its sample, this clone was seen once. This rearrangement joins TRBV30 to TRBJ1-2; D ambiguous. The CDR3 covers 13 residues. Per the germline V gene, CDR1 is GTSNPN and CDR2 is SVGIG (reference sequence). V lost 8 bases to trimming and J lost 5 bases, with 18 bases between them. CDR3: CAGIPDASYGYTF. The CDR3 coding sequence is TGTGCCGGTATACCGGACGCTTCATATGGCTACACCTTC.

The chain has TRBV7-2 and TRBJ1-2; D not certain. The germline CDR1 and CDR2 sequences are SGHTA and FQGNSA. CDR3 length equals 17 residues. V was cut by 0 bases and J by 3 bases, with 17 bases left in between. CDR3 loop: CASSLAGGLQLDYGYTF. The DNA of the CDR3 is TGTGCCAGCAGCTTAGCCGGAGGTTTACAGTTGGACTATGGCTACACCTTC.

The chain recombines TRBV7-2 with TRBJ1-2; D perhaps matches TRBD1 (6 bases). V gave up 5 bases and J gave up 0 bases, with 10 bases separating them. Germline V gene data show CDR1 as SGHTA and CDR2 as FQGNSA. The CDR3 consists of 14 residues. The CDR3 nucleotides read TGTGCCAGCAGCCATAGGACAGCTAACTATGGCTACACCTTC. Translated, it gives CASSHRTANYGYTF.

This chain joins TRBV12-3 or TRBV12-4 and TRBJ2-5, with D maybe TRBD2 (6 bases). Trimming shortened V by 2 bases and J by 4 bases, and 8 bases separated the two germline ends. There are 13 residues in the CDR3. CDR3 nucleotide sequence: TGTGCCAGCAGTTTAATGGGGGGAGAGACCCAGTACTTC. As protein: CASSLMGGETQYF.

The genes are TRBV5-4 and TRBJ1-2, with D perhaps TRBD1 (6 bases). V was shortened by 0 bases and J by 0 bases, with 15 bases between the two germline ends. Germline lookup yields CDR1 SGHNT and CDR2 YYREEE (reference sequence). This CDR3 is 17 amino acids long. The CDR3 nucleotides are TGTGCCAGCAGCTTGGGAGGGGGTGGGATCCCTAACTATGGCTACACCTTC. Its translation: CASSLGGGGIPNYGYTF.

The chain links TRBV5-8 to TRBJ1-4; D is perhaps TRBD1 (6 bases). V dropped 4 bases and J dropped 6 bases, with 16 bases sitting between them. Per germline, CDR1 SGHTS and CDR2 YDEGEE. The CDR3 totals 15 residues. The CDR3 loop reads CASSPLTGGDEKLFF. The DNA of the CDR3 is TGTGCCAGCAGCCCGTTGACAGGTGGGGATGAAAAACTGTTTTTT.

The chain uses TRBV3-1 (or the pseudogene TRBV3-2) and TRBJ2-3; D gene unclear. Germline CDR1 LGHDT, CDR2 YNNKEL (reference sequence). This CDR3 is 14 amino acids long. V was shortened by 0 bases and J by 4 bases, with 8 bases between the two germline ends. CDR3 protein: CASSQDGRADTQYF. The CDR3 DNA reads as TGTGCCAGCAGCCAAGATGGTAGAGCAGATACGCAGTATTTT.

This chain joins TRBV6-2 or TRBV6-3 and TRBJ1-2, with 10 bases identical to TRBD1. J gave up 3 bases and V 2 bases, and 12 bases lay outside the gene matches. The germline V gene has CDR1 MNHEY and CDR2 SVGEGT. The CDR3 consists of 18 residues. This chain's CDR3 is CASSYRTPGQGRDYGYTF. In DNA, the CDR3 is TGTGCCAGCAGTTACCGGACTCCGGGACAGGGGAGGGACTATGGCTACACCTTC.

The rearrangement joins TRBV19 to TRBJ1-5, with a possible D match to TRBD1 (5 bases). V dropped 1 base and J dropped 5 bases, with 15 bases sitting between them. Germline V gives CDR1 LNHDA, CDR2 SQIVND (reference sequence). There are 16 residues in the CDR3. The CDR3 loop reads CASSIADRVGYQPQHF. DNA for the CDR3: TGTGCCAGTAGTATAGCCGACAGAGTGGGGTATCAGCCCCAGCATTTT. Full variable domain (rest looked up from reference TRBV19 and TRBJ1-5): DGGITQSPKYLFRKEGQNVTLSCEQNLNHDAMYWYRQDPGQGLRLIYYSQIVNDFQKGDIAEGYSVSREKKESFPLTVTSAQKNPTAFYLCASSIADRVGYQPQHFGDGTRLSIL.

The rearrangement joins TRBV3-1 (or the pseudogene TRBV3-2) to TRBJ1-1; D call uncertain. CDR1 is LGHDT and CDR2 is YNNKEL in the germline V gene (reference sequence). Trimming removed 1 base from V and 3 bases from J, with 9 bases in between. The CDR3 has 14 amino acids. CDR3 in DNA: TGTGCCAGCAGCCAAGGGGCGGAGTACACTGAAGCTTTCTTT. Amino acids: CASSQGAEYTEAFF.

In this sample, this clone turned up once. The chain uses TRBV5-4 and TRBJ1-2; perhaps TRBD1 as D (6 bases). V was shortened by 5 bases and J by 4 bases, with 15 bases between the two germline ends. CDR1 is SGHNT, CDR2 YYREEE, per germline (reference sequence). CDR3 length: 14 amino acids. CDR3 loop: CASSYSRGLYGYTF. CDR3 in DNA: TGTGCCAGCAGTTATTCCAGGGGCCTCTATGGCTACACCTTC.

The CDR3 DNA reads as TGTGCCAGCAGTTACGGAATCAGGGGGCTGGATTCACCCCTCCACTTT. As protein: CASSYGIRGLDSPLHF. The rearrangement uses TRBV6-5 and TRBJ1-6; 8 bases fit TRBD1. The CDR3 is 16 amino acids. V lost 2 bases and J lost 8; bases outside the gene matches: 8. Germline-derived CDR1 and CDR2 are MNHEY and SVGAGI.

The genes are TRBV6-5 and TRBJ2-5; no firm D call. CDR3 size: 15 residues. Trimming removed 6 bases from V and 2 bases from J, with 16 bases in between. Germline-derived CDR1 and CDR2 are MNHEY and SVGAGI. The CDR3, as DNA: TGTGCCAGCAGCGATCTTTCAGCACTACAAGAGACCCAGTACTTC. Residues: CASSDLSALQETQYF.

The gene calls are TRBV28 and TRBJ1-1, with 8 positions matching TRBD1. The length of the CDR3 is 13 residues. Per germline, CDR1 MDHEN and CDR2 SYDVKM. The V and J ends lost 7 bases and 4 bases, in that order; junction bases with no gene match: 5. The DNA of the CDR3 is TGTGCCAGCATCGGACAGGGCGGCACTGAAGCTTTCTTT. This encodes CASIGQGGTEAFF.

This chain connects TRBV18 to TRBJ2-7, with 9 bases matching TRBD2. J lost 6 bases, V lost 2 bases, and 8 bases had no gene match. Germline V gives CDR1 KGHSH, CDR2 LQKENI. This CDR3 region has 15 residues. The chain's CDR3 is CASSPNHGTSPEQYF. Here the CDR3 DNA reads TGTGCCAGCTCACCAAACCACGGGACTAGCCCCGAGCAGTACTTC.

The chain employs TRBV29-1 and TRBJ2-1; 11 nucleotides match TRBD1. The CDR3 has 12 amino acids. Germline CDR1 reads SQVTM; CDR2 reads ANQGSEA. V was clipped by 8 bases and J by 7 bases; unmatched bases: 4. The CDR3 loop is CSNRDRGNEQFF. The DNA of the CDR3 is TGCAGCAACCGGGACAGGGGGAATGAGCAGTTCTTC.

The V gene is TRBV27, the J gene TRBJ1-1; D gene ambiguous. The CDR3 runs to 15 residues. The ends were cut back, 9 bases at V and 1 base at J, with 18 bases in the middle. The V gene's germline CDR1 is MNHEY and CDR2 SMNVEV (reference sequence). The CDR3 DNA reads TGTGCCAGAAACCCCGGGCCAACGGGGAACACTGAAGCTTTCTTT. This codes for CARNPGPTGNTEAFF.